These T cell receptor beta chains were read from a single sample in a study of cytomegalovirus exposure and HLA in healthy donors. Assay used: immunoSEQ multiplex PCR; TCRdb lists only in-frame clones, some missing. The data show 80,000 to 95,000 clones, around 59% seen once. The sequencing input was PBMCs. These receptors were obtained from a human donor in good health. Each CDR3 is given with its conserved first and last residue. The D gene is left open where the match is weak. Some rows have no size entry. The others give once, few or many, or a class for an expanded clone.

DNA: TGCGCCAGCAGCGACTCGCCGGGACAGCTTAATGAAAAACTGTTTTTT
CDR3: CASSDSPGQLNEKLFF
V: TRBV5-1
J: TRBJ1-4
size: NA
D: TRBD1

DNA: TGTGCCAGCAGTGATTTGGGGACTAAAGCTTTCTTT
CDR3: CASSDLGTKAFF
V: TRBV2
J: TRBJ1-1
size: once
D: NA

DNA: TGTGCCAGCAGCGTATTAACAGTGGGAACCGGGGAGCTGTTTTTT
CDR3: CASSVLTVGTGELFF
V: TRBV9
J: TRBJ2-2
size: NA
D: NA

DNA: TGTGCCAGCAGCTTAAGGCGGGGCAGCTACGAGCAGTACTTC
CDR3: CASSLRRGSYEQYF
V: TRBV7-3
J: TRBJ2-7
size: NA
D: NA

DNA: TGTGCCAGCAGCGCCACAGGGAATCCGCCCCAGTATTTT
CDR3: CASSATGNPPQYF
V: TRBV9
J: TRBJ2-3
size: once
D: NA

DNA: TGCAGCGTAAAATTGGGTCTCTCACAGGCCTACGAGCAGTACTTC
CDR3: CSVKLGLSQAYEQYF
V: TRBV29-1
J: TRBJ2-7
size: NA
D: NA

DNA: TGTGCCAGCAGCTTTGGACAGGGGGCAAGGGAGCAGTACTTC
CDR3: CASSFGQGAREQYF
V: TRBV7-2
J: TRBJ2-7
size: NA
D: TRBD1

DNA: TGCGCCAGCAGCCCGGGGACAGGGGGACGGGTTCAGCCCCAGCATTTT
CDR3: CASSPGTGGRVQPQHF
V: TRBV4-1
J: TRBJ1-5
size: few
D: TRBD1

DNA: TGTGCCAGCACCTTACAGAGCTCTGGAAACACCATATATTTT
CDR3: CASTLQSSGNTIYF
V: TRBV6-1
J: TRBJ1-3
size: few
D: NA

DNA: TGCGCCAGCAGCTCGGGACAGTCCTATGGCTACACCTTC
CDR3: CASSSGQSYGYTF
V: TRBV5-1
J: TRBJ1-2
size: NA
D: TRBD1

DNA: TGTGCCAGCAGCCCGCCAGGGGCGCTGGCTGAAGCTTTCTTT
CDR3: CASSPPGALAEAFF
V: TRBV7-2
J: TRBJ1-1
size: few
D: NA